The 27 T cell receptor beta chains below come from one sample, sequenced in a study of T-cell memory formation after mild COVID-19 (dated by TCRdb to about 2021). Library prep was done by 5' RACE. TCRdb lists the instrument as Illumina NovaSeq 6000. In TCRdb, the public reads were trimmed at Q25 with fastp and aligned with MiXCR, with productive beta chains retained. Each CDR3 protein appears once, grouped with its most common genes and DNA. In this sample the table shows about 470,000 distinct CDR3 sequences, 25% of which occur a single time. Approximately 12% of the sample rests with the top ten. The specimen sequenced was PBMCs or a T cell subset sorted from them (not recorded which). The receptor source for this set is an adult woman who had mild COVID-19 (a few samples of this study predate the infection). The sample titles of this study are shuffled in the database, so cell type and time point are left out; the donor was told from shared clones.

This clonotype was detected many times. This sequence joins TRBV4-1 and TRBJ1-5; 9 bases line up with TRBD1. This CDR3 has 16 residues. V was clipped by 4 bases and J by 6 bases; unmatched bases: 10. The germline CDR1 and CDR2 sequences are MGHRA and YSYEKL. This CDR3 reads CASSPFTGGRGQPQHF. As DNA, the CDR3 is TGCGCCAGCAGCCCTTTTACAGGGGGCAGGGGTCAGCCCCAGCATTTT.

This clonotype has a handful of counts. This chain uses TRBV24-1 with TRBJ2-5, with D unclear. Germline assignment: CDR1 KGHDR and CDR2 SFDVKD. V was trimmed by 3 bases and J by 7 bases, leaving 17 bases between them. The CDR3 runs 15 residues. In DNA, the CDR3 is TGTGCCACCAGTGATGCTGACGGTCTCGAGGTGACCCAGTACTTC. Translating it yields CATSDADGLEVTQYF.

V and J are TRBV14 and TRBJ2-1; 10 bases are shared with TRBD2. The CDR3 has 17 amino acids. Germline assignment: CDR1 SGHDN and CDR2 FVKESK. J gave up 5 bases and V 3 bases, and 10 bases lay outside the gene matches. CDR3 sequence: CASSQGIIAGGDNEQFF. The CDR3 nucleotides are TGTGCCAGCAGCCAGGGAATAATAGCGGGGGGCGACAATGAGCAGTTCTTC. Filled out from reference TRBV14 and TRBJ2-1, the complete variable domain reads EAGVTQFPSHSVIEKGQTVTLRCDPISGHDNLYWYRRVMGKEIKFLLHFVKESKQDESGMPNNRFLAERTGGTYSTLKVQPAELEDSGVYFCASSQGIIAGGDNEQFFGPGTRLTVL.

This clonotype was counted between two and nine times. The chain couples TRBV13 to TRBJ1-1; 7 bases are a match to TRBD1. With V trimmed by 5 bases and J by 6 bases, 6 bases remained unmatched. This CDR3 is built from 13 residues. Germline V lookup: CDR1 PRHDT, CDR2 FYEKMQ (reference sequence). The chain's CDR3 is CASSHDRAAEAFF. The DNA of the CDR3 is TGTGCCAGCAGCCACGACAGGGCCGCTGAAGCTTTCTTT.

The chain has TRBV6-5 and TRBJ1-4, with D tentatively TRBD1 (5 bases). The germline V gene encodes CDR1 MNHEY and CDR2 SVGAGI. Trimming removed 5 bases from V and 2 bases from J, with 15 bases in between. The CDR3 totals 16 residues. The CDR3 nucleotides are TGTGCCAGCAGTGCCGGGGCTTTGCGGACTAATGAAAAACTGTTTTTT. Protein: CASSAGALRTNEKLFF.

This clonotype turned up a few times. V and J are TRBV5-1 and TRBJ2-7; D is perhaps TRBD2 (6 bases). Germline values: CDR1 SGHRS, CDR2 YFSETQ. Between the trimmed V and J ends, which lost 6 bases and 5 bases, there was a span of 21 bases. This CDR3 region has 15 residues. CDR3 in amino acids: CASTLGDWPIDEQYF. As DNA, the CDR3 is TGCGCCAGCACCCTCGGGGACTGGCCTATCGACGAGCAGTACTTC.

This clonotype was recorded many times. The rearrangement links TRBV15 to TRBJ2-3; 7 nucleotides agree with TRBD2. The CDR3 loop spans 15 amino acids. Trimming removed 0 bases from V and 5 bases from J; junction bases left unmatched: 5. Germline V gene lookup returns CDR1 LNHNV and CDR2 YYDKDF (reference sequence). CDR3 sequence (DNA): TGTGCCACCAGCAGAGAGGCGGGAGTCAGAGATACGCAGTATTTT. Its translation is CATSREAGVRDTQYF.

This clonotype has more than one count but fewer than ten. The rearrangement joins TRBV18 to TRBJ1-1, with unresolved D. This CDR3 region has 11 residues. V shed 2 bases and J shed 4 bases, with 2 bases lying between them. Per germline, CDR1 KGHSH and CDR2 LQKENI. In nucleotides, the CDR3 is TGTGCCAGCTCACCAGTCACTGAAGCTTTCTTT. Amino acids: CASSPVTEAFF.

This clonotype was counted a few times. V usage is TRBV12-3 or TRBV12-4 and J usage is TRBJ1-1; 9 nucleotides line up with TRBD1. V lost 4 bases and J lost 4; bases outside the gene matches: 7. The CDR3 runs to 15 residues. The CDR3 here is CASSYPGQGLTEAFF. The CDR3 bases are TGTGCCAGCAGTTACCCGGGACAGGGACTCACTGAAGCTTTCTTT.

The V and J genes are TRBV7-8 and TRBJ1-1; 12 bases map to TRBD1. Germline lookup yields CDR1 SGHVS and CDR2 FQNEAQ. The trim removed 5 bases at V and 3 bases at J, leaving 4 bases unmatched. There are 15 residues in the CDR3. CDR3 in DNA: TGTGCCAGCAGCCCGGGGACAGGGGGCTACACTGAAGCTTTCTTT. Protein sequence: CASSPGTGGYTEAFF.

The V call is TRBV7-9, the J call TRBJ2-5, with 8 bases lining up with TRBD2. The CDR3 spans 14 residues. The ends lost 4 bases at V and 5 bases at J; junction bases unmatched: 6. Germline loops: CDR1 SEHNR, CDR2 FQNEAQ (reference sequence). Here the CDR3 DNA reads TGTGCCAGCAGCTATAGGACGGGAGGGGAGACCCAGTACTTC. This translates into CASSYRTGGETQYF.

This chain connects TRBV5-6 to TRBJ1-1; no firm D call. V was shortened by 0 bases and J by 0 bases, with 9 bases between the two germline ends. This CDR3 has 15 amino acids. Germline CDR1 and CDR2: SGHDT and YYEEEE. The CDR3 here is CASSLELNLNTEAFF. CDR3 nucleotide sequence: TGTGCCAGCAGCTTGGAGTTGAATTTGAACACTGAAGCTTTCTTT.

This clonotype was recorded a few times. The chain couples TRBV29-1 to TRBJ2-3, with D maybe TRBD2 (6 bases). With 1 base removed from V and 2 bases from J, the gap between germline ends came to 13 bases. The V gene's germline CDR1 is SQVTM and CDR2 ANQGSEA. CDR3 length equals 15 residues. CDR3 DNA sequence: TGCAGCGTTGAAGGGTTCGCGGGGATCACAGATACGCAGTATTTT. It yields the protein CSVEGFAGITDTQYF.

V usage is TRBV2 and J usage is TRBJ2-2; maybe TRBD2 (5 bases). The CDR3 contains 14 residues. Germline V gives CDR1 SNHLY, CDR2 FYNNEI. Trimming removed 2 bases from V and 6 bases from J, with 10 bases in between. CDR3 amino acids: CASSERGSPGELFF. The CDR3 nucleotides read TGTGCCAGCAGTGAACGGGGTTCACCCGGGGAGCTGTTTTTT.

This clonotype was detected a few times. The chain carries TRBV5-6 and TRBJ2-2; weak D call: TRBD2 (5 bases). CDR1 is SGHDT, CDR2 YYEEEE, per germline. Trimming cost V 2 bases and J 5 bases, with 13 bases left between them. The CDR3 spans 15 residues. In DNA form, the CDR3 reads TGTGCCAGCAGCTTAGGAGGAAGGCAAACCGGGGAGCTGTTTTTT. The encoded protein is CASSLGGRQTGELFF.

This chain connects TRBV6-5 to TRBJ1-2; D gene ambiguous. CDR1 MNHEY and CDR2 SVGAGI come from the germline V gene. The CDR3 length is 12 residues. The V gene lost 8 bases and the J gene lost 2 bases, with 9 bases spanning the gap. CDR3 amino acids: CASLRRNYGYTF. Here the CDR3 DNA reads TGTGCCAGCCTGAGACGGAACTATGGCTACACCTTC.

This clonotype was counted between two and nine times. The chain links TRBV6-5 to TRBJ2-2; TRBD2 might be the D (6 bases). From germline, CDR1 is MNHEY and CDR2 SVGAGI. Deletions cut 0 bases from V and 5 bases from J, with 22 bases between. There are 19 residues in the CDR3. The CDR3 coding sequence is TGTGCCAGCAGTTACTCGACCTGGTGGTCGGGTGCGGGGACCGGGGAGCTGTTTTTT. Protein sequence: CASSYSTWWSGAGTGELFF.

There are a few counts of this clonotype. DNA of the CDR3: TGCAGTGCTGGCCGACTAGCGGGAGCGAATTACAATGAGCAGTTCTTC. Protein product: CSAGRLAGANYNEQFF. The V gene is TRBV20-1, the J gene TRBJ2-1; 12 nucleotides match TRBD2. The CDR3 extends over 16 amino acids. Germline CDR1 and CDR2: DFQATT and SNEGSKA (reference sequence). The J segment lost 4 bases and the V segment lost 5 bases, leaving 9 bases of the junction unmatched.

This clonotype has a handful of counts. The chain couples TRBV7-2 to TRBJ2-3, with TRBD2 matching over 10 bases. The junction had 8 bases not matched to a gene; V was cut back by 5 bases and J by 6 bases. The CDR3 totals 15 residues. CDR1 is SGHTA and CDR2 is FQGNSA in the germline V gene. In nucleotides, the CDR3 is TGTGCCAGCAGCCCCAAGCGGGGGGGCCTTGATACGCAGTATTTT. This codes for CASSPKRGGLDTQYF. The variable domain in full, with the rest retrieved from reference TRBV7-2 and TRBJ2-3, is GAGVSQSPSNKVTEKGKDVELRCDPISGHTALYWYRQSLGQGLEFLIYFQGNSAPDKSGLPSDRFSAERTGGSVSTLTIQRTQQEDSAVYLCASSPKRGGLDTQYFGPGTRLTVL.

V usage is TRBV5-4 and J usage is TRBJ2-7; D is uncertain. The CDR3 runs 15 residues. Germline CDR1 SGHNT, CDR2 YYREEE (reference sequence). The V and J ends lost 0 bases and 4 bases respectively, with 14 bases between them. DNA of the CDR3: TGTGCCAGCAGCTTGGGGGCCCTTGGCGTATACGAGCAGTACTTC. Its translation is CASSLGALGVYEQYF. The complete variable domain, with remaining parts taken from reference TRBV5-4 and TRBJ2-7, reads ETGVTQSPTHLIKTRGQQVTLRCSSQSGHNTVSWYQQALGQGPQFIFQYYREEENGRGNFPPRFSGLQFPNYSSELNVNALELDDSALYLCASSLGALGVYEQYFGPGTRLTVT.

The J gene is TRBJ2-2, the V gene TRBV14; 13 bases are a match to TRBD2. V dropped 3 bases and J dropped 7; count of bases not matched to a gene: 8. The CDR3 is 17 amino acids. Germline CDR1 SGHDN, CDR2 FVKESK. DNA for the CDR3: TGTGCCAGCAGCCATGGCGGACTAGCGGGAGCTGGCGGGGAGCTGTTTTTT. It codes for CASSHGGLAGAGGELFF. Drawing the rest from reference TRBV14 and TRBJ2-2, the complete variable domain is EAGVTQFPSHSVIEKGQTVTLRCDPISGHDNLYWYRRVMGKEIKFLLHFVKESKQDESGMPNNRFLAERTGGTYSTLKVQPAELEDSGVYFCASSHGGLAGAGGELFFGEGSRLTVL.

The rearrangement uses TRBV5-6 and TRBJ1-1; D gene ambiguous. This CDR3 is 16 amino acids long. Germline lookup yields CDR1 SGHDT and CDR2 YYEEEE. V was trimmed by 4 bases and J by 1 base, leaving 17 bases between them. CDR3 sequence: CASSNLGPLGNTEAFF. The CDR3 DNA sequence: TGTGCCAGCAGCAATCTCGGGCCCCTCGGGAACACTGAAGCTTTCTTT.

This chain connects TRBV20-1 to TRBJ1-1; a weak D match, TRBD1 (5 bases). Germline loops: CDR1 DFQATT, CDR2 SNEGSKA (reference sequence). The CDR3 has 11 residues. Trimming shortened V by 5 bases and J by 11 bases, and 15 bases separated the two germline ends. The DNA of the CDR3 is TGCAGTGCTTTGGGACTTGCTGGGGCTTTCTTT. It specifies CSALGLAGAFF.

The rearrangement uses TRBV6-2 or TRBV6-3 and TRBJ1-4; D is ambiguous. V lost 5 bases and J lost 1, with 5 bases in between. From germline, CDR1 is MNHEY and CDR2 SVGEGT. CDR3 length: 13 amino acids. As DNA, the CDR3 is TGTGCCAGCAGTGGTGGAACTAATGAAAAACTGTTTTTT. Its protein is CASSGGTNEKLFF.

The chain recombines TRBV7-2 with TRBJ2-7; weak D call: TRBD2 (6 bases). Looked up from germline, CDR1 is SGHTA and CDR2 is FQGNSA. This CDR3 region has 13 residues. V was pared by 4 bases and J by 4 bases, with 11 bases between. The CDR3, as DNA: TGTGCCAGCAGCTCCTGGACTATTTACGAGCAGTACTTC. Its protein is CASSSWTIYEQYF.

This clonotype showed up just a few times. The chain recombines TRBV6-2 or TRBV6-3 with TRBJ2-1, with 9 bases lining up with TRBD2. The germline V gene has CDR1 MNHEY and CDR2 SVGEGT. The CDR3 runs to 15 residues. V dropped 2 bases and J dropped 8; count of bases not matched to a gene: 7. The CDR3 loop is CASSYGLAGLYEQFF. The CDR3 DNA reads as TGTGCCAGCAGTTACGGCCTAGCGGGATTGTATGAGCAGTTCTTC.

A single count supports this clonotype. This rearrangement joins TRBV9 to TRBJ1-6, with unresolved D. The CDR3 is 13 residues long. Trimming stripped 5 bases from V and 5 bases from J, with 8 bases between. CDR1 is SGDLS and CDR2 is YYNGEE in the germline V gene. The CDR3 loop reads CASRGRDNSPLHF. The CDR3 nucleotides read TGTGCCAGCAGGGGAAGGGATAATTCACCCCTCCACTTT.